Following are 20 T cell receptor beta chains from one sample sequenced in a study of shared clonotypes between healthy human individuals. Naive CD8 isolation took CD45RO-negative cells positively selected for CCR7 and excluded terminally differentiated effector memory CD45RA+ cells. Here immunoSEQ multiplex PCR was the method, and the copy in TCRdb shows in-frame clones only, minus some. The sample has over 2 million clones, roughly 94% seen once; the top ten hold about 1.1%. Sequencing used naive CD8+ T cells sorted from blood. These receptors all stem from a man aged 18-30 years in good health.

As for this clone: Different DNA sequences within this sample yield the same CDR3. The rearrangement uses TRBV5-6 and TRBJ2-7, with TRBD1 identical over 7 bases. Germline CDR1 SGHDT, CDR2 YYEEEE. Trimming took 3 bases from V and 2 from J; bases not matched to a gene: 5. This CDR3 comprises 14 residues. Here the CDR3 reads CASSSGTATYEQYF. DNA of the CDR3: TGTGCCAGCAGCTCGGGGACAGCCACCTACGAGCAGTACTTC.

This chain uses TRBV19 with TRBJ2-3, with D tentatively TRBD2 (5 bases). In germline, CDR1 is LNHDA, CDR2 SQIVND (reference sequence). CDR3 length: 15 residues. With 7 bases removed from V and 3 bases from J, the gap between germline ends came to 17 bases. The DNA of the CDR3 is TGTGCCAGTACCCCCGGACTGGGGAGTACAGATACGCAGTATTTT. This gives the protein CASTPGLGSTDTQYF.

This rearrangement joins TRBV27 to TRBJ1-5, with 7 bases lining up with TRBD1. The CDR3 is 14 amino acids. The germline V gene encodes CDR1 MNHEY and CDR2 SMNVEV (reference sequence). After removal of 6 bases from V and 5 bases from J, the junction contained 7 bases not matched to a gene. The CDR3 sequence: CASRSGQTDQPQHF. The CDR3 DNA reads as TGTGCCAGCAGGTCGGGACAGACCGATCAGCCCCAGCATTTT.

This CDR3 reads CASSYGLAGGYEQYF. DNA for the CDR3: TGTGCCAGCAGTTACGGGCTAGCGGGAGGGTACGAGCAGTACTTC. The chain employs TRBV6-5 and TRBJ2-5; 12 nucleotides align to TRBD2. TRBJ2-7 explains the end of the DNA better; the J call may be wrong. This CDR3 comprises 15 residues. Per the germline V gene, CDR1 is MNHEY and CDR2 is SVGAGI.

The rearrangement joins TRBV9 to TRBJ1-6; possibly TRBD1 for D (6 bases). CDR1 and CDR2 (germline): SGDLS, YYNGEE. The CDR3 sequence is 14 residues long. Trimming took 3 bases from V and 5 from J, leaving 9 bases between them. The CDR3 bases are TGTGCCAGCAGCGAGGGGGGGGATAATTCACCCCTCCACTTT. Amino acid sequence: CASSEGGDNSPLHF.

The chain joins TRBV5-6 to TRBJ1-1; 8 nucleotides line up with TRBD1. CDR1 is SGHDT and CDR2 is YYEEEE in the germline V gene. The length of the CDR3 is 16 residues. Trimming removed 3 bases from V and 4 bases from J; junction bases left unmatched: 11. In nucleotides, the CDR3 is TGTGCCAGCAGCTGGGGGGCAGGGGGCGAGTTCACTGAAGCTTTCTTT. As protein: CASSWGAGGEFTEAFF.

The J gene is TRBJ2-7, the V gene TRBV29-1; 10 nucleotides match TRBD1. In germline, CDR1 is SQVTM, CDR2 ANQGSEA. This CDR3 contains 14 residues. Losses at the gene ends were 3 bases for V and 5 bases for J; bases not matched to a gene: 7. CDR3 loop: CSVDLGQGSDEQYF. CDR3 DNA: TGCAGCGTTGACTTGGGACAGGGGAGCGACGAGCAGTACTTC.

CDR3 coding DNA: TGCGCCAGCAGCTCCTTCACCTCGGACGGGATGAACACTGAAGCTTTCTTT. Amino acids: CASSSFTSDGMNTEAFF. The chain uses TRBV5-1 and TRBJ1-1; D ambiguous. CDR1 and CDR2 (germline): SGHRS, YFSETQ. V lost 3 bases and J lost 0, with 18 bases in between. CDR3 size: 17 residues.

Concerning this clone itself: This CDR3 is also generated by other DNA sequences in the sample. The genes are TRBV27 and TRBJ2-7; TRBD1 aligns across 9 bases. This CDR3 has 13 residues. V shed 3 bases, J shed 6 bases, and the junction held 3 bases outside the gene matches. Germline V gene lookup returns CDR1 MNHEY and CDR2 SMNVEV (reference sequence). The CDR3 region is CASSLGQGSEQYF. The CDR3 region has the DNA TGTGCCAGCAGTTTGGGACAGGGAAGCGAGCAGTACTTC.

This chain joins TRBV10-2 and TRBJ2-7; 10 nucleotides align to TRBD2. This CDR3 has 16 residues. The V segment lost 6 bases and the J segment 0 bases; nucleotides outside the gene matches: 8. Germline V lookup: CDR1 WSHSY, CDR2 SAAADI. The CDR3 reads CASSYGLAEISYEQYF. CDR3 coding DNA: TGCGCCAGCAGCTACGGACTAGCGGAAATCTCCTACGAGCAGTACTTC.

Of note for this clone: One junction end does not reproduce the germline sequence, and a read error may be involved. This sequence joins TRBV27 and TRBJ2-3; possible D gene TRBD2, 6 bases. From germline, CDR1 is MNHEY and CDR2 SMNVEV (reference sequence). This CDR3 is built from 15 residues. CDR3 loop: CASSLSAEGSLPLIF. The CDR3 bases are TGTGCCAGCAGTTTATCGGCGGAGGGGAGCCTACCTTTGATCTTT.

DNA of the CDR3: TGTGCCAGCAGCACGGGACTAGCGGGAGAGAACACCGGGGAGCTGTTTTTT. It is translated as CASSTGLAGENTGELFF. The chain carries TRBV7-9 and TRBJ2-2; 14 bases are shared with TRBD2. This CDR3 is built from 17 residues. V gave up 5 bases and J gave up 1 base; unmatched junction bases: 3. Looked up from germline, CDR1 is SEHNR and CDR2 is FQNEAQ (reference sequence).

J is TRBJ1-1 and V is TRBV19, with 7 nucleotides matching TRBD1. The CDR3 runs to 15 residues. Germline CDR1 reads LNHDA; CDR2 reads SQIVND (reference sequence). The trim removed 2 bases at V and 9 bases at J, leaving 12 bases unmatched. The CDR3 DNA reads as TGTGCCAGTAGTATATTTAGAGGGACAGAGGATAAAGCTTTCTTT. It specifies CASSIFRGTEDKAFF.

The V call is TRBV6-5, the J call TRBJ1-2; tentative D call: TRBD1 (5 bases). The CDR3 covers 15 residues. Trimming shortened V by 4 bases and J by 2 bases, and 14 bases separated the two germline ends. Germline V gene sequence: CDR1 MNHEY, CDR2 SVGAGI. The CDR3 DNA reads as TGTGCCAGCAGTTCTGCAGGGATCGCGAACTATGGCTACACCTTC. It codes for CASSSAGIANYGYTF.

This clone was observed once. V usage is TRBV4-3 and J usage is TRBJ1-1; D not certain. In germline, CDR1 is LGHNA, CDR2 YSLEER. This CDR3 comprises 15 residues. Trimming cost V 0 bases and J 11 bases, with 19 bases left between them. The CDR3 loop reads CASSQDQEQPALAFF. The DNA for the CDR3 is TGCGCCAGCAGCCAAGATCAGGAACAGCCGGCACTCGCTTTCTTT.

This chain links TRBV6-6 with TRBJ2-7; no clear D. Germline CDR1 is MNHNY and CDR2 is SVGAGI (reference sequence). The CDR3 consists of 16 residues. The V and J ends lost 1 base and 0 bases respectively, with 13 bases between them. CDR3 sequence reads: CASSYFPLVVSYEQYF. CDR3 nucleotides: TGTGCCAGCAGTTACTTCCCCCTGGTTGTCTCCTACGAGCAGTACTTC.

Concerning this clone: In the same sample, other DNA sequences code for this CDR3. J is TRBJ2-3 and V is TRBV7-3; D ambiguous. Deletions cut 3 bases from V and 0 bases from J, with 10 bases between. The germline V gene encodes CDR1 SGHTA and CDR2 FQGTGA. CDR3 length equals 15 residues. CDR3 bases: TGTGCCAGCAGCTTTACGGGTGCTAGCACAGATACGCAGTATTTT. This encodes CASSFTGASTDTQYF.

The chain links TRBV13 to TRBJ2-5; 12 bases line up with TRBD1. J was trimmed by 2 bases and V by 5 bases; bases with no gene match: 6. The germline gives CDR1 PRHDT, CDR2 FYEKMQ (reference sequence). CDR3 length: 16 amino acids. Here the CDR3 DNA reads TGTGCCAGCAGCGACCGGGACAGGGGGCTGCAAGAGACCCAGTACTTC. Encoded protein: CASSDRDRGLQETQYF.

The V call is TRBV27, the J call TRBJ2-7; D might be TRBD1 (5 bases). The CDR3 has 14 amino acids. Between the trimmed V and J ends, which lost 4 bases and 2 bases, there was a span of 12 bases. Germline loops: CDR1 MNHEY, CDR2 SMNVEV (reference sequence). The CDR3 nucleotides are TGTGCCAGCAGTTCTGGGGCTGACCCCTACGAGCAGTACTTC. Protein product: CASSSGADPYEQYF.

This clone appeared once. This chain joins TRBV14 and TRBJ2-5, with 8 bases aligning to TRBD1. V lost 2 bases to trimming and J lost 1 base; unmatched junction nucleotides: 3. Germline V lookup: CDR1 SGHDN, CDR2 FVKESK. The CDR3 is made up of 15 amino acids. The CDR3 region is CASSQRTGLQETQYF. Written as DNA, the CDR3 is TGTGCCAGCAGCCAAAGGACAGGGCTCCAAGAGACCCAGTACTTC.